This T cell receptor (beta chain) was sequenced during a study of cytomegalovirus exposure and HLA in healthy donors. Amplification used 60 Vbeta primers and 13 Jbeta primers. Per the authors' pipeline: In a later analysis, of around 83 million unique beta chains, about 12 million appeared in at least two donors. Here immunoSEQ multiplex PCR was the method, and the copy in TCRdb shows in-frame clones only, minus some. V and J calls and clone size follow that table, whereas D and trimming were derived from the DNA. The data show 95,000 to 100,000 clones, with 75% seen just once and roughly 10% held by the top ten. In germline, CDR1 is SEHNR, CDR2 FQNEAQ (reference sequence). The CDR3 has 14 residues. V lost 5 bases, J lost 7 bases, and 7 bases stayed unmatched.

The TCR sequence derives from a middle-aged man in good health and CMV-seronegative. Sequencing was carried out using PBMCs. V is TRBV7-9 and J is TRBJ2-1, with TRBD1 matching 8 bases. DNA for the CDR3: TGTGCCAGCAGCCCCCGGACAGGGTCTAATGAGCAGTTCTTC. Protein sequence: CASSPRTGSNEQFF.